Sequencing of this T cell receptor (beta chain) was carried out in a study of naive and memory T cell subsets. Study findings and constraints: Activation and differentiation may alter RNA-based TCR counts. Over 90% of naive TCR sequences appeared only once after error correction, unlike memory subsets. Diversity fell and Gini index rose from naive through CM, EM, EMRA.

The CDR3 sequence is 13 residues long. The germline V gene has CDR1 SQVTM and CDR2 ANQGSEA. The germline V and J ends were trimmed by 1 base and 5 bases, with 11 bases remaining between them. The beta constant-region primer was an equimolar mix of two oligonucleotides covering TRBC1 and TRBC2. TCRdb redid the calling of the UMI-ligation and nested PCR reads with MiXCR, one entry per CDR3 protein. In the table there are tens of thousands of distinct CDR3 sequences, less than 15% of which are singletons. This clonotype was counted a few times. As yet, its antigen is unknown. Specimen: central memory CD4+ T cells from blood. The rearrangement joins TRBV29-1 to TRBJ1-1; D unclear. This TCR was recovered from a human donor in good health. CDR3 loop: CSVEASFKTEAFF. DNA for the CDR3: TGCAGCGTTGAAGCCAGTTTCAAGACTGAAGCTTTCTTT. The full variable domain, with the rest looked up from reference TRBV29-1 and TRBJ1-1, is SAVISQKPSRDICQRGTSLTIQCQVDSQVTMMFWYRQQPGQSLTLIATANQGSEATYESGFVIDKFPISRPNLTFSTLTVSNMSPEDSSIYLCSVEASFKTEAFFGQGTRLTVV.